The rows below give T cell receptor beta chains drawn from one sample of a study of post-analysis software for immune sequencing data. Each CDR3 protein gets one entry after TCRdb re-called the PCR reads with MiXCR. The sample holds roughly 600,000 distinct CDR3 sequences, around 47% seen once. Material: blood. These receptors all come from a girl aged 5-17 years with multiple sclerosis. The conserved cysteine and the conserved F or W are not part of the CDR3 here. A D gene is named only where the DNA matches it firmly.

v_call,d_call,j_call,cdr3_aa
TRBV7-2,TRBD1,TRBJ2-3,ASSSGQGFRGTQY
TRBV20-1,NA,TRBJ1-1,SARSGSTDTEAF
TRBV7-3,NA,TRBJ2-1,ASSLNPGLLNEQF
TRBV29-1,TRBD2,TRBJ2-1,SVVGTSGKDDEQF
TRBV4-1,TRBD2,TRBJ2-5,ASSQVRGLAGHSPQY
TRBV30,NA,TRBJ2-5,AWSDPGTGETQY
TRBV27,TRBD1,TRBJ2-1,ASSLSRQGVGEQF
TRBV12-3/TRBV12-4,NA,TRBJ2-1,ASSFSAENGQF
TRBV6-5,TRBD1,TRBJ2-5,ASSYSNGQGETQY
TRBV6-5,NA,TRBJ2-3,ASSPGPSTDTQY
TRBV12-3/TRBV12-4,TRBD1,TRBJ2-5,ASSSHGTGGFETQY
TRBV6-2/TRBV6-3,NA,TRBJ1-2,AISAGDYSYT
TRBV5-1,TRBD2,TRBJ2-7,ASSLAGDPYEQY
TRBV20-1,NA,TRBJ1-5,SARQLAGQPQH
TRBV20-1,TRBD1,TRBJ2-3,SARPWDRAGDTQY
TRBV11-2,NA,TRBJ1-2,ASSLNLNGYT
TRBV7-8,TRBD1,TRBJ1-5,ASSLGQGHQPQH
TRBV10-3,TRBD1,TRBJ1-2,AITGTGDDGYT
TRBV29-1,NA,TRBJ2-5,SVGTLFQETQY
TRBV12-3/TRBV12-4,TRBD2,TRBJ2-5,ATTSGLAVETQY
TRBV24-1,NA,TRBJ1-2,ATSDQEGPVYGYT
TRBV5-6,NA,TRBJ2-7,ASSLSLHRYEQY
TRBV12-3/TRBV12-4,NA,TRBJ1-4,ASSWAGDEKRF
TRBV5-1,NA,TRBJ2-3,ASRVVQNTDTQY
TRBV20-1,NA,TRBJ2-1,SARIGRSPVYEQF
TRBV20-1,NA,TRBJ2-5,SALAAGGFQETQY
TRBV7-9,NA,TRBJ2-7,ASSAVRAARGENEQY
TRBV12-3/TRBV12-4,NA,TRBJ2-7,ASSKTGGDEQY
TRBV7-2,NA,TRBJ2-2,ASSLVSRVNTGELF
TRBV12-3/TRBV12-4,NA,TRBJ2-1,ASSLRRAGKNEQF
TRBV10-3,NA,TRBJ1-1,ATHGVTGEAF
TRBV12-3/TRBV12-4,NA,TRBJ1-5,ASLEGGSNQPQH
TRBV6-6,TRBD2,TRBJ2-1,ASRFRLAGNYNEQF
TRBV12-3/TRBV12-4,NA,TRBJ2-7,ASSFRRESSYEQY
TRBV7-3,NA,TRBJ2-5,ASSLGGVPSETQY
TRBV6-4,TRBD2,TRBJ2-1,ASSEASGSYNEQF
TRBV10-3,NA,TRBJ1-2,AISDSDRRGTFYDYT
TRBV7-9,NA,NA,ASSTTTDLPNEQY
TRBV4-2,NA,TRBJ1-1,ASSQVGQGSTEAF
TRBV12-3/TRBV12-4,NA,TRBJ2-1,ASSSGPPNEQF
TRBV20-1,TRBD1,TRBJ2-7,SAGTAPYEQY
TRBV6-5,TRBD1,TRBJ1-2,ASSLTGGGYT
TRBV30,NA,TRBJ1-2,AWKNLRGAVYGYT
TRBV7-9,NA,TRBJ2-7,ASRFQGTYEQY
TRBV7-2,TRBD1,TRBJ1-2,ASSFDREGGYT
TRBV29-1,NA,TRBJ2-3,SVLGHPDTQY
TRBV7-9,NA,TRBJ2-6,ASSSPGVVLT
TRBV20-1,TRBD2,TRBJ2-5,SASRGGTTSGSQETQY
TRBV20-1,NA,TRBJ2-2,SAADGWDTGELF
TRBV5-1,NA,TRBJ2-7,ASSLDGRPYEQY
TRBV5-1,TRBD2,TRBJ2-1,ASSLTAGAYNEQF
TRBV5-1,NA,TRBJ2-7,ASSLPQDFYEQY
TRBV12-3/TRBV12-4,TRBD2,TRBJ2-1,ASSLAASGGVGEQF
TRBV6-6,NA,TRBJ2-1,ASSYGGFNNEQF
TRBV6-6,NA,TRBJ2-5,ASSYRDYQETQY